The following is a T cell receptor (beta chain) sequence with its context. The source of the sample is a study of blood T cell repertoires in COVID-19. Study background: The origin of the acute and convalescent COVID-19 samples was the United States, Italy and Spain. Sources were T cells, B-cell-depleted T cells, or PBMCs; the material itself was cDNA or gDNA.

Participants, 18 to 89 years old, spanned around 25 US areas. Cohorts were assigned according to the clinical history that participants reported. Sequenced by immunoSEQ multiplex PCR; TCRdb stores in-frame clones only, minus some. The repertoire has about 81,000 clones, approximately 90% of them found once; the top ten carry less than 1.5%. Germline V gene data show CDR1 as MGHDK and CDR2 as SYGVNS. Trimming stripped 6 bases from V and 7 bases from J, with 18 bases between. This CDR3 is 14 amino acids long. The TCR originated in a woman in her 50s with acute COVID-19. The chain links TRBV25-1 to TRBJ1-2; D unresolved. Sequencing used PBMCs or T cells enriched from blood (not recorded which). The CDR3, as DNA: TGTGCCAGCAGCCCCCGGAGGGAGGGAGCTGGCTACACCTTC. Translated, it gives CASSPRREGAGYTF.